These 23 T cell receptor beta chains came from one sample sequenced in a study of blood T cell repertoires in COVID-19. Assay used: immunoSEQ multiplex PCR; TCRdb lists only in-frame clones, some missing. Of 57,000 or so clones listed, less than 85% are singletons. Sample: peripheral blood. The receptors derive from an older man with active COVID-19.

This clone appeared once. The chain has TRBV6-5 and TRBJ1-6; possibly TRBD1 for D (5 bases). The V end was cut by 4 bases, the J end by 12 bases, with 13 bases between. The CDR3 consists of 13 residues. CDR1 and CDR2 from the germline V gene are MNHEY and SVGAGI. CDR3 bases: TGTGCCAGCAGTTCCCTCAGGGAGGAACCCCTCCACTTT. Translated, it gives CASSSLREEPLHF.

Only one count was recorded for this clone. This chain connects TRBV18 to TRBJ2-3; possible D gene TRBD2, 6 bases. Germline V lookup: CDR1 KGHSH, CDR2 LQKENI. The CDR3 contains 16 residues. V was cut by 3 bases and J by 3 bases, with 16 bases left in between. As DNA, the CDR3 is TGTGCCAGCTCACCCTTCGGAGGGGCAGGGACAGATACGCAGTATTTT. Amino acids: CASSPFGGAGTDTQYF.

The rearrangement links TRBV7-2 to TRBJ2-1; 7 positions agree with TRBD1. CDR3 length equals 15 residues. After removal of 5 bases from V and 7 bases from J, the junction contained 11 bases not matched to a gene. Germline lookup yields CDR1 SGHTA and CDR2 FQGNSA. The DNA for the CDR3 is TGTGCCAGCAGCGAACGACAGGGAAATAAAAATGAGCAGTTCTTC. This gives the protein CASSERQGNKNEQFF. The full variable domain, its missing parts supplied by reference TRBV7-2 and TRBJ2-1, is GAGVSQSPSNKVTEKGKDVELRCDPISGHTALYWYRQSLGQGLEFLIYFQGNSAPDKSGLPSDRFSAERTGGSVSTLTIQRTQQEDSAVYLCASSERQGNKNEQFFGPGTRLTVL.

The V call is TRBV4-1, the J call TRBJ2-3; D might be TRBD1 (5 bases). Germline assignment: CDR1 MGHRA and CDR2 YSYEKL. The CDR3 has 17 residues. V was pared by 1 base and J by 6 bases, with 20 bases between. The CDR3 reads CASSQGARLGAGDTQYF. CDR3 nucleotide sequence: TGCGCCAGCAGCCAAGGGGCGCGATTGGGCGCAGGGGATACGCAGTATTTT.

This clone has only a few counts. The chain combines TRBV2 with TRBJ2-7; 9 bases map to TRBD1. CDR3 length equals 13 residues. From germline, CDR1 is SNHLY and CDR2 FYNNEI. V gave up 6 bases and J gave up 6 bases; unmatched junction bases: 6. CDR3 in DNA: TGTGCCAGCAGGGTAAACAGGGGGCCCGAGCAGTACTTC. As protein: CASRVNRGPEQYF.

A few counts support this clone. The chain couples TRBV3-1 (or the pseudogene TRBV3-2) to TRBJ1-1; D call uncertain. The V end lost 0 bases, the J end lost 5 bases, and 16 bases lay between the germline ends. CDR3 length: 16 amino acids. Germline V CDR1 and CDR2: LGHDT, YNNKEL (reference sequence). The CDR3: CASSQEDSRFLTEAFF. The CDR3 DNA reads TGTGCCAGCAGCCAAGAGGATTCCAGGTTTTTGACTGAAGCTTTCTTT.

The CDR3 sequence is CASSLVGTGDDTQYF. In DNA form, the CDR3 reads TGTGCCAGCAGCTTGGTTGGGACAGGGGACGATACGCAGTATTTT. The chain employs TRBV5-4 and TRBJ2-3, with 10 nucleotides matching TRBD1. This CDR3 spans 15 amino acids. J lost 6 bases, V lost 0 bases, and 4 bases had no gene match. In germline, CDR1 is SGHNT, CDR2 YYREEE (reference sequence). The variable domain in full, completed from reference TRBV5-4 and TRBJ2-3, reads ETGVTQSPTHLIKTRGQQVTLRCSSQSGHNTVSWYQQALGQGPQFIFQYYREEENGRGNFPPRFSGLQFPNYSSELNVNALELDDSALYLCASSLVGTGDDTQYFGPGTRLTVL.

This rearrangement joins TRBV7-2 to TRBJ2-3; 8 bases are shared with TRBD2. Germline V gives CDR1 SGHTA, CDR2 FQGNSA. The CDR3 has 16 amino acids. V shed 1 base and J 3 bases; nucleotides not matched to a gene: 6. The CDR3 reads CASSLVVREETDTQYF. The CDR3, as DNA: TGTGCCAGCAGCTTAGTTGTGCGGGAGGAAACAGATACGCAGTATTTT. The full variable domain, completed using reference TRBV7-2 and TRBJ2-3, is GAGVSQSPSNKVTEKGKDVELRCDPISGHTALYWYRQSLGQGLEFLIYFQGNSAPDKSGLPSDRFSAERTGGSVSTLTIQRTQQEDSAVYLCASSLVVREETDTQYFGPGTRLTVL.

V usage is TRBV12-5 and J usage is TRBJ1-1; D gene uncertain. V was trimmed by 5 bases and J by 5 bases, leaving 9 bases between them. The CDR3 extends over 12 amino acids. Germline V gene lookup returns CDR1 LGHNT and CDR2 FRNRAP. The CDR3 sequence is CASGVEATEAFF. CDR3 sequence (DNA): TGTGCTAGTGGTGTCGAGGCTACTGAAGCTTTCTTT.

This clone was counted a few times. The gene calls are TRBV28 and TRBJ1-4, with a possible D match to TRBD1 (6 bases). The CDR3 runs to 16 residues. Germline-derived CDR1 and CDR2 are MDHEN and SYDVKM. V lost 5 bases and J lost 5, with 18 bases in between. This CDR3 is CASSQSGGQRNEKLFF. DNA of the CDR3: TGTGCCAGCAGTCAAAGCGGCGGACAGAGAAATGAAAAACTGTTTTTT.

This chain connects TRBV19 to TRBJ2-2; no clear D gene. The CDR3 extends over 14 amino acids. Germline V gene sequence: CDR1 LNHDA, CDR2 SQIVND (reference sequence). Trimming left V 1 base short and J 4 bases short, with 7 bases between. The CDR3 is CASSIGTRTGELFF. Here the CDR3 DNA reads TGTGCCAGTAGTATAGGTACTCGCACCGGGGAGCTGTTTTTT.

The genes are TRBV19 and TRBJ2-1, with 7 bases lining up with TRBD1. With V trimmed by 6 bases and J by 4 bases, 3 bases remained unmatched. Germline CDR1 and CDR2: LNHDA and SQIVND (reference sequence). The CDR3 is made up of 13 amino acids. This chain's CDR3 is CASSWDRYNEQFF. The CDR3 DNA is TGTGCCAGTAGCTGGGACAGATACAATGAGCAGTTCTTC.

The chain links TRBV10-3 to TRBJ1-1; the D is unclear. Germline V gene sequence: CDR1 ENHRY, CDR2 SYGVKD. V was clipped by 11 bases and J by 4 bases, with 8 bases between them. CDR3 length: 10 residues. Here the CDR3 reads CAPAGTEAFF. The DNA for the CDR3 is TGTGCCCCTGCGGGCACTGAAGCTTTCTTT.

The genes are TRBV5-4 and TRBJ2-5; D not certain. The CDR3 extends over 14 amino acids. Trimming took 3 bases from V and 1 from J, leaving 10 bases between them. Germline loops: CDR1 SGHNT, CDR2 YYREEE (reference sequence). The CDR3 DNA reads TGTGCCAGCAGCTCCCGAGTCGTCCAAGAGACCCAGTACTTC. This gives the protein CASSSRVVQETQYF.

This rearrangement joins TRBV11-1 to TRBJ1-1; D perhaps matches TRBD1 (5 bases). V gave up 1 base and J gave up 11 bases, with 11 bases separating them. The CDR3 totals 12 residues. Germline V CDR1 and CDR2: SGHAT, FQDESV (reference sequence). The CDR3 is CASSLEGVGAFF. As DNA, the CDR3 is TGTGCCAGCAGCTTAGAAGGGGTCGGGGCTTTCTTT.

J is TRBJ2-5 and V is TRBV7-9; 7 positions match TRBD2. The J segment lost 2 bases and the V segment lost 5 bases, leaving 8 bases of the junction unmatched. This CDR3 is built from 15 residues. Looked up from germline, CDR1 is SEHNR and CDR2 is FQNEAQ (reference sequence). The CDR3 is CASSPLGGGQETQYF. In DNA, the CDR3 is TGTGCCAGCAGCCCTTTGGGGGGGGGTCAAGAGACCCAGTACTTC.

This clone was counted only a few times. The chain joins TRBV9 to TRBJ2-1; 10 bases match TRBD2. The CDR3 runs to 15 residues. The germline gives CDR1 SGDLS, CDR2 YYNGEE. J was trimmed by 8 bases and V by 2 bases; bases with no gene match: 7. The CDR3 protein is CASSVSSGSFDEQFF. Here the CDR3 DNA reads TGTGCCAGCAGCGTTTCTAGCGGGAGTTTCGATGAGCAGTTCTTC.

This clone was detected once. The gene calls are TRBV10-3 and TRBJ2-5; D possibly corresponds to TRBD1 (6 bases). Germline-derived CDR1 and CDR2 are ENHRY and SYGVKD. This CDR3 is built from 12 residues. Deletions cut 6 bases from V and 5 bases from J, with 10 bases between. CDR3 sequence reads: CAIRDSAETQYF. The CDR3 DNA follows: TGTGCCATCAGGGACAGCGCCGAGACCCAGTACTTC.

This sequence joins TRBV6-2 or TRBV6-3 and TRBJ2-7; no definite D call. This CDR3 has 12 amino acids. Germline loops: CDR1 MNHEY, CDR2 SVGEGT. The V end was cut by 5 bases, the J end by 9 bases, with 14 bases between. The CDR3 sequence is CASSPGIPRQYF. The CDR3 nucleotides read TGTGCCAGCAGTCCAGGTATTCCCCGGCAGTACTTC.

V and J are TRBV5-5 and TRBJ2-5; 7 bases map to TRBD2. Germline CDR1 reads SGHKS; CDR2 reads YYEKEE (reference sequence). V shed 4 bases and J 3 bases; nucleotides not matched to a gene: 6. The CDR3 loop spans 14 amino acids. In DNA, the CDR3 is TGTGCCAGCAGCCATAGACGGGGGGAAGAGACCCAGTACTTC. Translation: CASSHRRGEETQYF.

The sample holds one count of this clone. The rearrangement links TRBV2 to TRBJ2-2, with TRBD1 identical over 12 bases. V shed 9 bases and J 6 bases; nucleotides not matched to a gene: 8. CDR1 is SNHLY and CDR2 is FYNNEI in the germline V gene. This CDR3 has 15 residues. Written as DNA, the CDR3 is TGTGCCAGTACCGGGACAGGGGGCGCCGCCGGGGAGCTGTTTTTT. This codes for CASTGTGGAAGELFF. Full variable domain (remainder filled in from reference TRBV2 and TRBJ2-2): EPEVTQTPSHQVTQMGQEVILRCVPISNHLYFYWYRQILGQKVEFLVSFYNNEISEKSEIFDDQFSVERPDGSNFTLKIRSTKLEDSAMYFCASTGTGGAAGELFFGEGSRLTVL.

The rearrangement uses TRBV29-1 and TRBJ2-7; 8 bases match TRBD1. The ends lost 7 bases at V and 0 bases at J; junction bases unmatched: 8. CDR3 size: 14 residues. Germline assignment: CDR1 SQVTM and CDR2 ANQGSEA. In DNA, the CDR3 is TGCAGCGCCCGTTCCGGGACAGGCTCCTACGAGCAGTACTTC. Translation: CSARSGTGSYEQYF.

The chain links TRBV14 to TRBJ2-1; tentatively, D is TRBD1 (5 bases). The CDR3 contains 16 residues. Between the trimmed V and J ends, which lost 1 base and 0 bases, there was a span of 10 bases. The germline gives CDR1 SGHDN, CDR2 FVKESK. The CDR3 DNA reads TGTGCCAGCAGCCAAGTGGGGCTCAGCTCCTACAATGAGCAGTTCTTC. Its protein is CASSQVGLSSYNEQFF.